The clone carrying this T cell receptor beta chain has only a few counts. Its antigen is not known. This sample is part of a study of PD-1 blockade in classical Hodgkin lymphoma. Overall study results and limits: Partial responders and progressors had significantly lower baseline TCR diversity. As was reported, newly diagnosed patients showed lower baseline TCR diversity than healthy donors did.

Data came from immunoSEQ multiplex PCR; TCRdb stores just in-frame clones and leaves some out. The sample has 25,000 to 35,000 clones, around 70% seen once. The CDR3 runs to 13 residues. CDR1 is LNHDA, CDR2 SQIVND, per germline (reference sequence). The junction had 3 bases not matched to a gene; V was cut back by 3 bases and J by 5 bases. Each patient relapsed following autologous stem cell transplantation, and prior brentuximab vedotin exposure differed. This clonotype was obtained from a human donor with classical Hodgkin lymphoma. The sequencing here drew on peripheral blood mononuclear cells (PBMCs), taken before the second cycle of nivolumab. J is TRBJ2-5 and V is TRBV19, with TRBD2 matching over 7 bases. In DNA, the CDR3 is TGTGCCAGTAGTATCCGGACTAGTGAGACCCAGTACTTC. Amino acid sequence: CASSIRTSETQYF.